Shown below are 30 T cell receptor beta chains from a single sample sequenced in a study of Graves' ophthalmopathy and Graves' hyperthyroidism. The authors amplified TCR beta CDR3 regions from RNA transcripts. First-round RT-PCR relied on HTBI primers, and a second-round multiplex PCR came next. One entry per CDR3 protein results from TCRdb running MiXCR on the multiplex PCR reads. Found here are approximately 500,000 distinct CDR3 sequences, 13% to 15% of them singletons; the top ten hold 8% to 10%. The sequencing input was blood. These receptors were collected from a woman under 40 with Graves' ophthalmopathy.

This clonotype was observed at least ten times. The chain uses TRBV6-1 and TRBJ1-1, with 7 positions matching TRBD1. Germline trimming cut 5 bases from V and 11 bases from J; bases unmatched to any gene: 5. CDR1 is MNHNS and CDR2 is SASEGT in the germline V gene. This CDR3 comprises 11 residues. CDR3: CASSRQGVAFF. The DNA of the CDR3 is TGTGCCAGCAGTCGACAGGGAGTGGCTTTCTTT.

This clonotype was seen many times. This chain connects TRBV28 to TRBJ1-5; TRBD1 aligns across 7 bases. V was clipped by 5 bases and J by 3 bases; unmatched bases: 10. Germline values: CDR1 MDHEN, CDR2 SYDVKM. This CDR3 has 16 amino acids. CDR3 in amino acids: CASSPGTRGVNQPQHF. The CDR3 DNA reads TGTGCCAGCAGTCCCGGGACCAGGGGGGTCAATCAGCCCCAGCATTTT.

This clonotype was counted at least ten times. The CDR3 DNA reads TGCAGTGCTATGGGACTACAGGGGAACACCGGGGAGCTGTTTTTT. Encoded protein: CSAMGLQGNTGELFF. This chain joins TRBV20-1 and TRBJ2-2; D is possibly TRBD2 (7 bases). There are 15 residues in the CDR3. Germline V gene sequence: CDR1 DFQATT, CDR2 SNEGSKA (reference sequence). Trimming took 4 bases from V and 1 from J, leaving 13 bases between them.

For this clonotype: A much larger clone differs by one base, so this may be a read error. The chain has TRBV12-3 or TRBV12-4 and TRBJ2-7; 8 bases map to TRBD1. This CDR3 has 12 amino acids. Germline trimming cut 7 bases from V and 5 bases from J; bases unmatched to any gene: 4. The CDR3 coding sequence is TGTGCCAGCACCCAGACAGGGGACGAGCAGTACTTC. Its protein is CASTQTGDEQYF.

For the CDR3, the DNA is TGTGCCAGCAGTTTCTTAAAGACCCAGTACTTC. Translating it yields CASSFLKTQYF. The chain couples TRBV28 to TRBJ2-5; D ambiguous. V lost 3 bases and J 6 bases, leaving 5 bases between the germline ends. The CDR3 extends over 11 amino acids. Germline V gene lookup returns CDR1 MDHEN and CDR2 SYDVKM.

The V call is TRBV6-5, the J call TRBJ2-1; 10 bases are a match to TRBD2. V shed 3 bases, J shed 7 bases, and the junction held 6 bases outside the gene matches. Germline CDR1 and CDR2: MNHEY and SVGAGI. The CDR3 has 15 amino acids. As DNA, the CDR3 is TGTGCCAGCAGTTATTCTAGCGGGAGTTTGAATGAGCAGTTCTTC. Translating it yields CASSYSSGSLNEQFF.

Many counts were recorded for this clonotype. J is TRBJ1-6 and V is TRBV20-1; the D gene is possibly TRBD1 (5 bases). V shed 3 bases and J shed 4 bases, with 10 bases lying between them. The CDR3 length is 14 residues. Germline values: CDR1 DFQATT, CDR2 SNEGSKA (reference sequence). CDR3 sequence reads: CSARETEYNSPLHF. CDR3 DNA sequence: TGCAGTGCTAGGGAGACAGAGTATAATTCACCCCTCCACTTT.

In its sample, this clonotype was seen many times. This chain links TRBV28 with TRBJ1-2; maybe TRBD1 (5 bases). CDR3 length equals 14 residues. V was cut by 7 bases and J by 5 bases, with 17 bases left in between. Germline V gene data show CDR1 as MDHEN and CDR2 as SYDVKM. The CDR3 region is CASTVGRDWYGYTF. The CDR3 DNA sequence: TGTGCCAGCACCGTGGGGCGGGACTGGTATGGCTACACCTTC.

This clonotype was recorded at least ten times. The chain links TRBV6-5 to TRBJ1-2; D is perhaps TRBD1 (6 bases). The germline V gene encodes CDR1 MNHEY and CDR2 SVGAGI. Trimming shortened V by 4 bases and J by 2 bases, and 11 bases separated the two germline ends. This CDR3 is 14 amino acids long. CDR3 protein: CASSSARGNYGYTF. The CDR3 DNA reads as TGTGCCAGCAGTTCCGCCAGGGGCAACTATGGCTACACCTTC.

This clonotype was recorded at least ten times. The rearrangement links TRBV30 to TRBJ1-2, with 8 bases aligning to TRBD1. Germline V gene data show CDR1 as GTSNPN and CDR2 as SVGIG (reference sequence). Losses at the gene ends were 6 bases for V and 3 bases for J; bases not matched to a gene: 3. This CDR3 has 12 amino acids. The CDR3: CACGQGYYGYTF. The CDR3 DNA follows: TGTGCCTGCGGACAGGGATACTATGGCTACACCTTC. The full variable domain, in which reference TRBV30 and TRBJ1-2 provide the parts outside the CDR3, is SQTIHQWPATLVQPVGSPLSLECTVEGTSNPNLYWYRQAAGRGLQLLFYSVGIGQISSEVPQNLSASRPQDRQFILSSKKLLLSDSGFYLCACGQGYYGYTFGSGTRLTVV.

This clonotype came up many times. The gene calls are TRBV27 and TRBJ1-1; D remains ambiguous. Germline lookup yields CDR1 MNHEY and CDR2 SMNVEV (reference sequence). V lost 4 bases and J 1 base, leaving 7 bases between the germline ends. CDR3 length equals 13 residues. CDR3 loop: CASSSGENTEAFF. The CDR3 DNA is TGTGCCAGCAGTTCTGGGGAGAACACTGAAGCTTTCTTT.

This clonotype was detected ten times or more. The CDR3 region has the DNA TGCAGTGTGGATGGAGCTTTCTTT. The encoded protein is CSVDGAFF. The rearrangement joins TRBV20-1 to TRBJ1-1; no firm D call. Germline V lookup: CDR1 DFQATT, CDR2 SNEGSKA (reference sequence). Trimming took off 7 bases at V and 10 bases at J, with 7 bases between the two ends. This CDR3 is 8 amino acids long.

This clonotype was counted at least ten times. The chain carries TRBV27 and TRBJ2-2; D gene unclear. Germline CDR1 reads MNHEY; CDR2 reads SMNVEV (reference sequence). The CDR3 spans 13 residues. With 3 bases removed from V and 2 bases from J, the gap between germline ends came to 4 bases. The CDR3 DNA reads TGTGCCAGCAGTTTTCAAAACACCGGGGAGCTGTTTTTT. Translated: CASSFQNTGELFF.

DNA of the CDR3: TGTGCCAGCAGTTACGCGGGGGCCAAGGAGGTTGAAGCTTTCTTT. The encoded protein is CASSYAGAKEVEAFF. J is TRBJ1-1 and V is TRBV12-3 or TRBV12-4; TRBD1 is a possible D gene (6 bases). V was pared by 4 bases and J by 7 bases, with 19 bases between. The length of the CDR3 is 15 residues.

This clonotype appeared many times. The chain links TRBV6-1 to TRBJ2-1; 12 positions match TRBD2. Germline assignment: CDR1 MNHNS and CDR2 SASEGT. With V trimmed by 2 bases and J by 2 bases, 10 bases remained unmatched. The length of the CDR3 is 19 residues. CDR3 loop: CASSELGTSGRAAYNEQFF. The CDR3 coding sequence is TGTGCCAGCAGTGAATTAGGGACTAGCGGGCGCGCGGCCTACAATGAGCAGTTCTTC.

Turning to this clonotype: At one end the junction does not follow the germline gene, possibly because of a read error. For the CDR3, the DNA is TGTGCCGGGAGGTACATGGGCCCGTATGGCTACACCTTC. Translated: CAGRYMGPYGYTF. The gene calls are TRBV30 and TRBJ1-2; D is uncertain. Looked up from germline, CDR1 is GTSNPN and CDR2 is SVGIG (reference sequence). The CDR3 totals 13 residues. The whole variable domain, remainder taken from reference TRBV30 and TRBJ1-2, is SQTIHQWPATLVQPVGSPLSLECTVEGTSNPNLYWYRQAAGRGLQLLFYSVGIGQISSEVPQNLSASRPQDRQFILSSKKLLLSDSGFYLCAGRYMGPYGYTFGSGTRLTVV.

This clonotype was recorded many times. The chain carries TRBV12-3 or TRBV12-4 and TRBJ2-7; TRBD2 matches at 11 bases. The CDR3 has 14 amino acids. Trimming cost V 4 bases and J 4 bases; bases outside gene matches: 3. CDR3 protein: CASSSTSGIYEQYF. DNA for the CDR3: TGTGCCAGCAGTTCGACTAGCGGGATATACGAGCAGTACTTC.

A few counts support this clonotype. The CDR3, as DNA: TGCGCCAGCAGCTCGGGGGACCTGGGAGAGACCCAGTACTTC. Translating gives CASSSGDLGETQYF. This chain uses TRBV5-1 with TRBJ2-5, with D maybe TRBD2 (6 bases). The V gene lost 3 bases and the J gene lost 4 bases, with 13 bases spanning the gap. This CDR3 is 14 amino acids long. Germline lookup yields CDR1 SGHRS and CDR2 YFSETQ.

This clonotype was observed a few times. The J gene is TRBJ2-2, the V gene TRBV9; D possibly corresponds to TRBD2 (5 bases). Deletions cut 0 bases from V and 2 bases from J, with 8 bases between. The CDR3 extends over 15 amino acids. Germline V gene sequence: CDR1 SGDLS, CDR2 YYNGEE. CDR3 coding DNA: TGTGCCAGCAGCGTAGAAGGGAGTAACACCGGGGAGCTGTTTTTT. Amino acids: CASSVEGSNTGELFF.

This clonotype occurred many times. This chain uses TRBV11-2 with TRBJ1-5, with D hard to call. The germline V gene has CDR1 SGHAT and CDR2 FQNNGV. Trimming pared 4 bases from V and 7 bases from J, leaving 11 bases between. CDR3 length equals 13 residues. The CDR3 DNA reads TGTGCCAGCAGCTCTGGGGTGGGGCAGCCCCAGCATTTT. As protein: CASSSGVGQPQHF.

Note on this clonotype: This may stem from a read error, because a much larger clone lies one nucleotide away. The rearrangement joins TRBV3-1 to TRBJ2-5; D call uncertain. In germline, CDR1 is LGHDT, CDR2 YNNKEL (reference sequence). The CDR3 consists of 14 residues. CDR3 region: CAGSPRTHSETQYF. The DNA of the CDR3 is TGTGCCGGCAGCCCCCGGACCCACAGTGAGACCCAGTACTTC.

This clonotype was detected ten times or more. The rearrangement joins TRBV30 to TRBJ1-3, with unresolved D. From germline, CDR1 is GTSNPN and CDR2 SVGIG (reference sequence). The CDR3 runs to 14 residues. V lost 0 bases, J lost 0 bases, and 6 bases lay in between. CDR3 loop: CAWSVRSSGNTIYF. The CDR3 coding sequence is TGTGCCTGGAGTGTTAGGAGCTCTGGAAACACCATATATTTT.

This clonotype appeared many times. The gene calls are TRBV24-1 and TRBJ2-6; D is unresolved. The CDR3 has 14 amino acids. Between the trimmed V and J ends, which lost 10 bases and 0 bases, there was a span of 9 bases. Germline V gene sequence: CDR1 KGHDR, CDR2 SFDVKD. The CDR3 DNA reads as TGTGCCACAGCAGGAGACTCTGGGGCCAACGTCCTGACTTTC. This translates into CATAGDSGANVLTF.

The rearrangement links TRBV20-1 to TRBJ2-7, with a tentative D call TRBD2 (6 bases). The V end lost 2 bases, the J end lost 2 bases, and 16 bases lay between the germline ends. Germline CDR1 is DFQATT and CDR2 is SNEGSKA (reference sequence). The CDR3 runs 15 residues. This CDR3 is CSARIRRALPYEQYF. The CDR3 nucleotides read TGCAGTGCTAGAATAAGGAGGGCCCTTCCCTACGAGCAGTACTTC.

The sample holds one count of this clonotype. A much larger clone lies one base from this, so it may be a read error. Since no conserved phenylalanine or tryptophan closes the CDR3, a read error is the likely cause. The rearrangement links TRBV6-1 to TRBJ1-3, with D perhaps TRBD1 (5 bases). In germline, CDR1 is MNHNS, CDR2 SASEGT. Trimming stripped 6 bases from V and 4 bases from J, with 13 bases between. The CDR3 has 14 residues. CDR3 nucleotides: TGTGCCAGCAGCAAACTCGGGGGAGGAAACACCATATATTTG. This translates into CASSKLGGGNTIYL.

This clonotype was seen repeatedly, ten times or more. The chain is built from TRBV20-1 and TRBJ2-7; TRBD2 matches 9 bases. Germline-derived CDR1 and CDR2 are DFQATT and SNEGSKA (reference sequence). This CDR3 comprises 12 residues. V shed 6 bases, J shed 4 bases, and the junction held 4 bases outside the gene matches. This CDR3 is CSAGTSRYEQYF. CDR3 in DNA: TGCAGTGCAGGGACTAGCAGATACGAGCAGTACTTC.

In its sample, this clonotype was seen many times. The chain uses TRBV28 and TRBJ1-1; D is undetermined. Deletions cut 3 bases from V and 5 bases from J, with 13 bases between. CDR1 is MDHEN and CDR2 is SYDVKM in the germline V gene. CDR3 length: 14 amino acids. The CDR3 coding sequence is TGTGCCAGCAGTTTCCTTCTGGGAGGGACTGAAGCTTTCTTT. This gives the protein CASSFLLGGTEAFF.

This clonotype has ten or more counts. Relative to the germline gene, one junction end is altered; a read error may explain this. This sequence joins TRBV19 and TRBJ2-2; D is ambiguous. This CDR3 spans 13 amino acids. The germline V gene has CDR1 LNHDA and CDR2 SQIVND (reference sequence). The CDR3 nucleotides are TGCGCCAGTAGTATTGACGGCACCGGGGAGCTGTTTTTT. It translates to CASSIDGTGELFF.

This clonotype has a count of ten or more. The V and J genes are TRBV7-3 and TRBJ2-5; 9 bases are shared with TRBD1. CDR1 and CDR2 (germline): SGHTA, FQGTGA. This CDR3 has 17 amino acids. After removal of 1 base from V and 4 bases from J, the junction contained 10 bases not matched to a gene. The DNA for the CDR3 is TGTGCCAGCAGCTTAAGCCGGGACAGGGAACGCGGAGAGACCCAGTACTTC. Amino acids: CASSLSRDRERGETQYF.

This clonotype was seen a single time. V usage is TRBV12-3 or TRBV12-4 and J usage is TRBJ1-1, with 7 bases fitting TRBD1. The CDR3 has 14 amino acids. V was pared by 6 bases and J by 4 bases, with 8 bases of the junction left unmatched. The CDR3 coding sequence is TGTGCCAGCAGATCCCAGGGGGGAGCCACTGAAGCTTTCTTT. Protein sequence: CASRSQGGATEAFF.